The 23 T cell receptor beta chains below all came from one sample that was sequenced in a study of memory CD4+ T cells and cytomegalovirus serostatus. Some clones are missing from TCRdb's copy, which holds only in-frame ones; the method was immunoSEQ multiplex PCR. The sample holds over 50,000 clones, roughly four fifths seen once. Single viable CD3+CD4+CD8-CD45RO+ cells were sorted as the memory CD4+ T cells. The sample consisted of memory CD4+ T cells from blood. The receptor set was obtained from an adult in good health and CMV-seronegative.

In DNA form, the CDR3 reads TGTGCCAGCAGTGACGAGGGCTACAATGAGCAGTTCTTC. It codes for CASSDEGYNEQFF. This rearrangement joins TRBV2 to TRBJ2-1; the D gene is possibly TRBD2 (5 bases). In germline, CDR1 is SNHLY, CDR2 FYNNEI. Trimming pared 3 bases from V and 3 bases from J, leaving 6 bases between. The CDR3 has 13 amino acids.

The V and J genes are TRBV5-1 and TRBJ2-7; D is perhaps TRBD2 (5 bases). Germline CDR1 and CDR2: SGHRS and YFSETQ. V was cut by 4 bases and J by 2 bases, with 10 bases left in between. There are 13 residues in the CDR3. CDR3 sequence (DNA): TGCGCCAGCAGCCGGGAAATTACCTACGAGCAGTACTTC. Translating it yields CASSREITYEQYF.

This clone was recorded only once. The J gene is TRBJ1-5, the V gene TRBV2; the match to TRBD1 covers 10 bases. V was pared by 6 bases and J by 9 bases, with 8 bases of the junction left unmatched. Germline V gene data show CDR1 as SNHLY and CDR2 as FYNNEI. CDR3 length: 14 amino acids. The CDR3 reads CASRSGQGVGPQHF. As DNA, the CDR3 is TGTGCCAGCAGGAGTGGACAGGGGGTCGGGCCCCAGCATTTT.

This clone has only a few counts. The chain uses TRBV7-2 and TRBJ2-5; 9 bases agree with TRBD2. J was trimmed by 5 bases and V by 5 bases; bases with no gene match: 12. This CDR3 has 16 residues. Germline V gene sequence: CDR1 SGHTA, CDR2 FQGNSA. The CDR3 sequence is CASSPRGGRAGETQYF. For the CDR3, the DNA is TGTGCCAGCAGCCCCCGGGGCGGGAGGGCCGGCGAGACCCAGTACTTC.

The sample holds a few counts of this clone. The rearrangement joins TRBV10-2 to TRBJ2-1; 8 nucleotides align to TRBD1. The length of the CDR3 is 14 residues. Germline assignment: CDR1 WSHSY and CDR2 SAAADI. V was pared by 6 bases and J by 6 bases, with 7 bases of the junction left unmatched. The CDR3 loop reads CASRFRGRSNEQFF. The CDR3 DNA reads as TGCGCCAGCAGGTTCAGGGGGCGCAGCAATGAGCAGTTCTTC.

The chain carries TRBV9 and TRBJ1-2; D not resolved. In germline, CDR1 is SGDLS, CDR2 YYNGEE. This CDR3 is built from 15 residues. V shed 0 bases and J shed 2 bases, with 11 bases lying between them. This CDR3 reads CASSVEDGHNYGYTF. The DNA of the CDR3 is TGTGCCAGCAGCGTAGAGGACGGTCACAACTATGGCTACACCTTC.

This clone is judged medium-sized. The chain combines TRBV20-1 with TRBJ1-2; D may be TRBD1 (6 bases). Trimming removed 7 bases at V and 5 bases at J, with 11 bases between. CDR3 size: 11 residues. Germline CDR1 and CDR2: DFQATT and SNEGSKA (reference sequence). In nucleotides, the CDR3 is TGCAGTGTCCCGGGGGCGTATGGCTACACCTTC. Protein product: CSVPGAYGYTF.

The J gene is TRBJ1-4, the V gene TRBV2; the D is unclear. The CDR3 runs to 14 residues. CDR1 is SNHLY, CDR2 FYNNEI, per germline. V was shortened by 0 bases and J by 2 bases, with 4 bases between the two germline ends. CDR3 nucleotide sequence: TGTGCCAGCAGTGAAGCGGATACTAATGAAAAACTGTTTTTT. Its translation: CASSEADTNEKLFF.

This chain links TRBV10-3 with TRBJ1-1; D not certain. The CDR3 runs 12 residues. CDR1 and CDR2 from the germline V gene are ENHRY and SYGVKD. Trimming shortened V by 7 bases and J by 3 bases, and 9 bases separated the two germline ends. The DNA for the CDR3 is TGTGCCATCAAAACAGATTACACTGAAGCTTTCTTT. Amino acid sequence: CAIKTDYTEAFF.

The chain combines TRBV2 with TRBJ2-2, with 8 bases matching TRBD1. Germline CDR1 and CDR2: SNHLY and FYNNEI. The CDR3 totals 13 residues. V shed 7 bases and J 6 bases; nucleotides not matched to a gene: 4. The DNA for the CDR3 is TGTGCCAGCACTTACAGGGGGGCCGGGGAGCTGTTTTTT. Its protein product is CASTYRGAGELFF.

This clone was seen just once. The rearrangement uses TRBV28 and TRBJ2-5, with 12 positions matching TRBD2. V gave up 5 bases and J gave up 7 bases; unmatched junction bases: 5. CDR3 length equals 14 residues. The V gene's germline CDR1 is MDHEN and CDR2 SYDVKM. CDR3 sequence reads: CASSPSGRAGTQYF. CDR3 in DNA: TGTGCCAGCAGTCCTAGCGGGAGGGCTGGGACCCAGTACTTC.

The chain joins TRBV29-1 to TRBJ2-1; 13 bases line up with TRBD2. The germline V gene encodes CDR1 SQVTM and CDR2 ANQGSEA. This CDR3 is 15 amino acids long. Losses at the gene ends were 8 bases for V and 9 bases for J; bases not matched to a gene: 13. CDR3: CSYAQLAGGSGEQFF. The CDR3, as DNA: TGCAGCTACGCCCAACTAGCGGGGGGGTCGGGTGAGCAGTTCTTC.

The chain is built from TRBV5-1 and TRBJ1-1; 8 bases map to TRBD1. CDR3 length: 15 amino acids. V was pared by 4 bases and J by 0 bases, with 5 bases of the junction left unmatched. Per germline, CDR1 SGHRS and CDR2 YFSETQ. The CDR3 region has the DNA TGCGCCAGCAGCCCGGGACAGGACCTGAACACTGAAGCTTTCTTT. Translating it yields CASSPGQDLNTEAFF.

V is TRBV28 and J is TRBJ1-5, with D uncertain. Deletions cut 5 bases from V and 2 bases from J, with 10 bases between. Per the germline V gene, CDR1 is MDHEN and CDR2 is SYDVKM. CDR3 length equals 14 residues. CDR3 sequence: CASSTRWGNQPQHF. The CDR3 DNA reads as TGTGCCAGCAGTACACGCTGGGGCAATCAGCCCCAGCATTTT.

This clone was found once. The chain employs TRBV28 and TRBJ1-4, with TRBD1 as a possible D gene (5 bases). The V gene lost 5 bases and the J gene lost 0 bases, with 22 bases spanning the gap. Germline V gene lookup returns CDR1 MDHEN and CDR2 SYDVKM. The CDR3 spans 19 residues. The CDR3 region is CASSPWTPRGLATNEKLFF. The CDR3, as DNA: TGTGCCAGCAGTCCCTGGACACCAAGGGGACTTGCAACTAATGAAAAACTGTTTTTT.

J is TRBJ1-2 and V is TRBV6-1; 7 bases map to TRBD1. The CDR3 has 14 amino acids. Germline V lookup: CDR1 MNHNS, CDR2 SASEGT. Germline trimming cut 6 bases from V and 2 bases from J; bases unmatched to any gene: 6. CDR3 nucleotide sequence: TGTGCCAGCAGAAGACAGGGATCGAACTATGGCTACACCTTC. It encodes CASRRQGSNYGYTF.

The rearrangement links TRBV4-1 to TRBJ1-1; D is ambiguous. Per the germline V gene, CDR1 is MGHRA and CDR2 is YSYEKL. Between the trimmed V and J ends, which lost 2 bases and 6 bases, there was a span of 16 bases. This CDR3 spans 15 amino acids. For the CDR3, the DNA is TGCGCCAGCAGCCAATCGAGATGGAACCTGGCTGAAGCTTTCTTT. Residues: CASSQSRWNLAEAFF.

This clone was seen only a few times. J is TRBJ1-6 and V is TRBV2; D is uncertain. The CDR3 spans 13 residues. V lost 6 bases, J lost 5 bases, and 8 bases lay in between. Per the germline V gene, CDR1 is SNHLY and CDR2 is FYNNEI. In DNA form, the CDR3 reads TGTGCCAGCAGGAGACGGGATAATTCACCCCTCCACTTT. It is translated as CASRRRDNSPLHF.

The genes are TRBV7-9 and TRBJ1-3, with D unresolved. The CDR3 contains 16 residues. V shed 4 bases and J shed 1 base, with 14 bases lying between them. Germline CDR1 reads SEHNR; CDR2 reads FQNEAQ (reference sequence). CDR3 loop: CASSSSGGGSGNTIYF. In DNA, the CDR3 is TGTGCCAGCAGCTCCAGCGGCGGAGGGTCTGGAAACACCATATATTTT.

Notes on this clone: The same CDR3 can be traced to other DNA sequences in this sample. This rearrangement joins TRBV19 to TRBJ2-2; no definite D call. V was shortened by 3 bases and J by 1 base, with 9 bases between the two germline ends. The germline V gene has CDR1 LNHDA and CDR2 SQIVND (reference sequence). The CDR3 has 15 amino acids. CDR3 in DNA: TGTGCCAGTAGTATTGTGCTTCTGAACACCGGGGAGCTGTTTTTT. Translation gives CASSIVLLNTGELFF.

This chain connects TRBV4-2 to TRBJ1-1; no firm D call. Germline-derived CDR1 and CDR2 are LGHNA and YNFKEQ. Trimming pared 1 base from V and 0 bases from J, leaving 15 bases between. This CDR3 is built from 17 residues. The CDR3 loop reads CASSQGSSQLVNTEAFF. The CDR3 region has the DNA TGTGCCAGCAGCCAAGGATCCTCCCAGCTCGTGAACACTGAAGCTTTCTTT.

The CDR3: CASSPLSRGRSEQYF. CDR3 sequence (DNA): TGTGCCAGCTCACCACTTTCGCGGGGGCGGTCTGAGCAGTACTTC. V gene TRBV18 combines with J gene TRBJ2-7, with D perhaps matching TRBD2 (7 bases). The CDR3 consists of 15 residues. CDR1 KGHSH and CDR2 LQKENI come from the germline V gene. Trimming cost V 1 base and J 7 bases, with 17 bases left between them.

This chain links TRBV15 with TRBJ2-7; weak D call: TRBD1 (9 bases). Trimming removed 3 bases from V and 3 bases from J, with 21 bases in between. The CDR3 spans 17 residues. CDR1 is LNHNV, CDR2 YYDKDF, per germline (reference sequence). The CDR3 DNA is TGTGCCACCAGCAGGGACAGGGGAAGCGGGAGCCTCTACGAGCAGTACTTC. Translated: CATSRDRGSGSLYEQYF.